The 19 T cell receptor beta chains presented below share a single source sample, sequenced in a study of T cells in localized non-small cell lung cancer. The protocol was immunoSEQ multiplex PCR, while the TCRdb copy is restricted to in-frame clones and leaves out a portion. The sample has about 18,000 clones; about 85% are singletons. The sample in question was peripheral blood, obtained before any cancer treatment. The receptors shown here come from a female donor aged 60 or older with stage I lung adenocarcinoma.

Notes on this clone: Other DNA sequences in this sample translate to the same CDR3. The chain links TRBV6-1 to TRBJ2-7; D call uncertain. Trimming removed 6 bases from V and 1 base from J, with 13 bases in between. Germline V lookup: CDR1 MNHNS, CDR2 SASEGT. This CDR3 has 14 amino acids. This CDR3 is CASRPLGRSYEQYF. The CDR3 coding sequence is TGTGCCAGCAGACCTCTCGGCAGATCCTACGAGCAGTACTTC.

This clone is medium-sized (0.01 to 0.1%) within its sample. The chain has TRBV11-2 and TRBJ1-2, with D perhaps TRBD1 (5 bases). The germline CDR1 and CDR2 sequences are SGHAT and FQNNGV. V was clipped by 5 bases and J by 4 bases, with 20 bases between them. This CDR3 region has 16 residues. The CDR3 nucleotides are TGTGCCAGCAGCCACAACCGGGACGGAGGCATCTATGGCTACACCTTC. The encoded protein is CASSHNRDGGIYGYTF. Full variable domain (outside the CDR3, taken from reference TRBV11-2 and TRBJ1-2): EAGVAQSPRYKIIEKRQSVAFWCNPISGHATLYWYQQILGQGPKLLIQFQNNGVVDDSQLPKDRFSAERLKGVDSTLKIQPAKLEDSAVYLCASSHNRDGGIYGYTFGSGTRLTVV.

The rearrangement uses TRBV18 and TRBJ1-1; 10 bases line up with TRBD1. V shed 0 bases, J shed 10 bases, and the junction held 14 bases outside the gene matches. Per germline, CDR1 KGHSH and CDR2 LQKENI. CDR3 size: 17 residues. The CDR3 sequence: CASSPPSRDRGFAVAFF. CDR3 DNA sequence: TGTGCCAGCTCACCACCGAGTCGGGACAGGGGATTTGCTGTAGCTTTCTTT.

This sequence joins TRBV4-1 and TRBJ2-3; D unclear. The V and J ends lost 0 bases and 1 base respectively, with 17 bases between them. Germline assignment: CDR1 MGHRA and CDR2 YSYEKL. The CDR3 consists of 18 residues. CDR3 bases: TGCGCCAGCAGCCAAGATGCGATAGCCCAACCGGGCACAGATACGCAGTATTTT. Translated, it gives CASSQDAIAQPGTDTQYF.

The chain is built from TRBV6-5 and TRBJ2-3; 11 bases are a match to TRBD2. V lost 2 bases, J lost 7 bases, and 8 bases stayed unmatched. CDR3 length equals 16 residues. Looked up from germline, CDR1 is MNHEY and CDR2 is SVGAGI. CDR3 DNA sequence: TGTGCCAGCAGTTACCGTCTAGCGGGGGGTGGAAATACGCAGTATTTT. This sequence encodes CASSYRLAGGGNTQYF.

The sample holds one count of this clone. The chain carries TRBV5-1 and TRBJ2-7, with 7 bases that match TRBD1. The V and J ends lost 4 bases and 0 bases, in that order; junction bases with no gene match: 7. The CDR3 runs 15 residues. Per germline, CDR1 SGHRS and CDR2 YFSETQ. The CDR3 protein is CASSPSTGSSYEQYF. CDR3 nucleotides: TGCGCCAGCAGCCCCTCGACAGGGTCCTCCTACGAGCAGTACTTC.

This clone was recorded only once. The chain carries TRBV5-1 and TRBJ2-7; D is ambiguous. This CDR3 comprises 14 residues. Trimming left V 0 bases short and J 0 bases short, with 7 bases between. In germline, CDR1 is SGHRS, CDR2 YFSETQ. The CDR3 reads CASSLDPSSYEQYF. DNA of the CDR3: TGCGCCAGCAGCTTGGATCCGAGCTCCTACGAGCAGTACTTC.

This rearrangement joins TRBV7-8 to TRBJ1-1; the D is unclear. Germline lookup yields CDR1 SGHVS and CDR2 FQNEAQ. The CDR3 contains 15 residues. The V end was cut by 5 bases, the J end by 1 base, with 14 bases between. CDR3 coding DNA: TGTGCCAGCAGCCCGAAGCGGGTCTCGAACACTGAAGCTTTCTTT. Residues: CASSPKRVSNTEAFF.

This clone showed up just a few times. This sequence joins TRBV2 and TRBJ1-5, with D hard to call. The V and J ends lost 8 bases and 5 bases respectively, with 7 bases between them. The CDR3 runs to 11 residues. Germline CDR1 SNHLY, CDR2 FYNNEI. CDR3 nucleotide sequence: TGTGCCAGCGGCGAGGATCAGCCCCAGCATTTT. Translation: CASGEDQPQHF.

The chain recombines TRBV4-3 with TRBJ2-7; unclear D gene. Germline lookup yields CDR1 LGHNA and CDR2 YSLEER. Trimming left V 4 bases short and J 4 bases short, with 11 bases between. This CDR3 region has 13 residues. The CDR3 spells CASSPQDGYEQYF. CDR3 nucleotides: TGCGCCAGCAGCCCACAAGACGGGTACGAGCAGTACTTC.

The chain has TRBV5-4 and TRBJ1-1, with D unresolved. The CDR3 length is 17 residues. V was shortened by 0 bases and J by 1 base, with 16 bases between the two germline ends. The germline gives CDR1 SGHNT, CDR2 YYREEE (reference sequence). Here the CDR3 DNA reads TGTGCCAGCAGCTTGGACATTTCCTCCACGGGGAACACTGAAGCTTTCTTT. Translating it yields CASSLDISSTGNTEAFF. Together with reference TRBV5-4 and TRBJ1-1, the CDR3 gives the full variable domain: ETGVTQSPTHLIKTRGQQVTLRCSSQSGHNTVSWYQQALGQGPQFIFQYYREEENGRGNFPPRFSGLQFPNYSSELNVNALELDDSALYLCASSLDISSTGNTEAFFGQGTRLTVV.

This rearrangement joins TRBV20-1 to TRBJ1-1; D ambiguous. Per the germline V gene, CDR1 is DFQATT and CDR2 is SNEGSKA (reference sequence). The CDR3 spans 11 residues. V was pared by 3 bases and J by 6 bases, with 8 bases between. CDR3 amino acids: CSASPGAEAFF. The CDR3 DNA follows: TGCAGTGCTAGTCCCGGGGCTGAAGCTTTCTTT.

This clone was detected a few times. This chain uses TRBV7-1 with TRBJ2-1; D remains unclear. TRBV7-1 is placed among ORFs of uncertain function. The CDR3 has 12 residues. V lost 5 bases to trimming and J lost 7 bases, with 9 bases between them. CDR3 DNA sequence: TGTGCCAGCAGCATACGGTGGAATGAGCAGTTCTTC. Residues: CASSIRWNEQFF.

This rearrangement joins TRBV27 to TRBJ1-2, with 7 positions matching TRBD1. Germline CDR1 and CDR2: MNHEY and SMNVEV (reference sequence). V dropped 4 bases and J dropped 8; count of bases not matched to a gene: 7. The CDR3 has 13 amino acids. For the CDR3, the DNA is TGTGCCAGCAGTTCCAGGGGGGGTAGCGGCTACACCTTC. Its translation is CASSSRGGSGYTF.

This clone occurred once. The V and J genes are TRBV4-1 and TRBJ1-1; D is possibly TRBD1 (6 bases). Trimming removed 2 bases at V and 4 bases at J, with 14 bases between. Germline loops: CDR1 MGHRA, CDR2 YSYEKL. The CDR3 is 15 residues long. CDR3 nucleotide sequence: TGCGCCAGCAGCCAACAGACAGGCTGGGGCACTGAAGCTTTCTTT. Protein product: CASSQQTGWGTEAFF.

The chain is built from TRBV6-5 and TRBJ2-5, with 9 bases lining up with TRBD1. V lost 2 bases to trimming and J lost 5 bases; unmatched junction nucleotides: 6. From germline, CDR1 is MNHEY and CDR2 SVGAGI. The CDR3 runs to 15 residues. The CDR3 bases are TGTGCCAGCAGTTACAGGGACAGGGCGGACGAGACCCAGTACTTC. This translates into CASSYRDRADETQYF.

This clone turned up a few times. CDR3 region: CASSSRQGLGYEQFF. The CDR3, as DNA: TGTGCCAGCAGCTCTCGACAGGGGCTCGGGTATGAGCAGTTCTTC. The rearrangement joins TRBV7-9 to TRBJ2-1, with 8 positions matching TRBD1. Germline V gene data show CDR1 as SEHNR and CDR2 as FQNEAQ (reference sequence). Trimming at V came to 4 bases and at J to 8 bases, leaving 10 bases not matched to a gene. This CDR3 has 15 residues.

The CDR3 loop reads CASSSLPGSNQPQHF. CDR3 in DNA: TGTGCCAGCAGCTCACTACCGGGATCCAATCAGCCCCAGCATTTT. The chain combines TRBV5-5 with TRBJ1-5; the D is unclear. CDR1 and CDR2 from the germline V gene are SGHKS and YYEKEE (reference sequence). The CDR3 sequence is 15 residues long. V dropped 3 bases and J dropped 3 bases, with 13 bases sitting between them. The full variable domain, with the rest looked up from reference TRBV5-5 and TRBJ1-5, is DAGVTQSPTHLIKTRGQQVTLRCSPISGHKSVSWYQQVLGQGPQFIFQYYEKEERGRGNFPDRFSARQFPNYSSELNVNALLLGDSALYLCASSSLPGSNQPQHFGDGTRLSIL.

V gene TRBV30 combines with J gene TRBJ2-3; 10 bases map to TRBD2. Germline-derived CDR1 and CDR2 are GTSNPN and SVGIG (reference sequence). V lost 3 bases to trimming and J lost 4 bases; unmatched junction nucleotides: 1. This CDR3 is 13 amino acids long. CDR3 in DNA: TGTGCCTGGAGGCTAGCGGGGGCAGATACGCAGTATTTT. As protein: CAWRLAGADTQYF.